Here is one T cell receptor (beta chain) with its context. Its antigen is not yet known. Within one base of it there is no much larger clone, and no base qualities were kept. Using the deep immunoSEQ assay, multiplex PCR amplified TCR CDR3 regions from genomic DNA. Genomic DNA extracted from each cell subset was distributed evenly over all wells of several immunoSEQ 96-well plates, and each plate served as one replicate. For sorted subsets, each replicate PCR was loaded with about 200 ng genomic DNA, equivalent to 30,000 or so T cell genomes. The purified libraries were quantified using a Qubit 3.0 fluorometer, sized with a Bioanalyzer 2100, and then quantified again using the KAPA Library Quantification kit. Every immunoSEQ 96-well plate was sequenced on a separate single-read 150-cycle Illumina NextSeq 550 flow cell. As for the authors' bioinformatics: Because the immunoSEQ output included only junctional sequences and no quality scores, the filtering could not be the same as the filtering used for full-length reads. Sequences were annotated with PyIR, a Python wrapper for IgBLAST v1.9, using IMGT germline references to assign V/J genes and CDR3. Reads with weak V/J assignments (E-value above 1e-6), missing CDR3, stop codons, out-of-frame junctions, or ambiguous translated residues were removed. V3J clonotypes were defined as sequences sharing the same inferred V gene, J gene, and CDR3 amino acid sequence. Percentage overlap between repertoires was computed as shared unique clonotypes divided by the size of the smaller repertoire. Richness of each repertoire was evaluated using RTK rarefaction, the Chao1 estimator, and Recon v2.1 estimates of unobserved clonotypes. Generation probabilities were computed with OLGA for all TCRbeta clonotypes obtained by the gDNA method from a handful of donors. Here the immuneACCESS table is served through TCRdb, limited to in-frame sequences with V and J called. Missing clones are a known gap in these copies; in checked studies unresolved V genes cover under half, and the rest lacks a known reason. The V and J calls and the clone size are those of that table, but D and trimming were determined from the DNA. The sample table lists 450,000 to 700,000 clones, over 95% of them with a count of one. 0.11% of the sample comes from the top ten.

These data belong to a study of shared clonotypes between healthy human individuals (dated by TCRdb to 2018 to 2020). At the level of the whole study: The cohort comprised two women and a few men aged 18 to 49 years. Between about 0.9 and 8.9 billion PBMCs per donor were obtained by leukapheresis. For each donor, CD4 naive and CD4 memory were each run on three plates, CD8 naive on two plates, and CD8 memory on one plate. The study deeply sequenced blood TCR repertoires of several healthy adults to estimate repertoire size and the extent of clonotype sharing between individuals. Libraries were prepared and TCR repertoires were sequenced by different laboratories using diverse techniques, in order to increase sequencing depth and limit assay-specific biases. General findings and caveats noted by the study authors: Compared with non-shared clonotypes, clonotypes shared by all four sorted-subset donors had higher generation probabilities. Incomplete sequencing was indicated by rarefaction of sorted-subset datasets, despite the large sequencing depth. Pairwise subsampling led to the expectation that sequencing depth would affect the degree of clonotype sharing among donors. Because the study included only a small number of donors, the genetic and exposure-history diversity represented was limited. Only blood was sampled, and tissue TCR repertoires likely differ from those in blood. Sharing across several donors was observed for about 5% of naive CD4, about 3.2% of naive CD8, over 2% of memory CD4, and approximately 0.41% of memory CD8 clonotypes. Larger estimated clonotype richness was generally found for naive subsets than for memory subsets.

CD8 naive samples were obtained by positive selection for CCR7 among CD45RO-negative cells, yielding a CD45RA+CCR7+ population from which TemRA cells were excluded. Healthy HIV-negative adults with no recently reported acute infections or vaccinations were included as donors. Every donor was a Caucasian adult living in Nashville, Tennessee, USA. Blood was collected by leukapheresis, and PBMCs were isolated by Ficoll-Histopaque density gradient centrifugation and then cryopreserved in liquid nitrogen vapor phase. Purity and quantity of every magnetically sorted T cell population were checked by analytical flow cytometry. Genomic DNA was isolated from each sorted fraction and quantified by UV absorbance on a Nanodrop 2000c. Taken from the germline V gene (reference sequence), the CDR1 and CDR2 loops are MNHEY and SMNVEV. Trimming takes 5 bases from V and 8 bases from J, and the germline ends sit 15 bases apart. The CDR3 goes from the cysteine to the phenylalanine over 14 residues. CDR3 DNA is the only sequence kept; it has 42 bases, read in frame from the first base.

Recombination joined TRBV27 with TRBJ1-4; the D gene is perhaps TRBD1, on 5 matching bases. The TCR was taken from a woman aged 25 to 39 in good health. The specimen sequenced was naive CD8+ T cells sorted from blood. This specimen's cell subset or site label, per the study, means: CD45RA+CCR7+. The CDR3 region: CASSLAGSREKLFF. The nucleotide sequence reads TGTGCCAGCAGTCTCGCAGGGAGTCGCGAAAAACTGTTTTTT.